This is a list of T cell receptor beta chains from one sample in a study of blood T cell repertoires in COVID-19. Repertoires were generated with immunoSEQ multiplex PCR, while TCRdb's copy carries only in-frame clones and drops some. Of roughly 240,000 clones in the sample, over 75% were seen once. The specimen sequenced was peripheral blood. The receptors originated from a man between 50 and 59 years old with COVID-19, enrolled during active disease. Each CDR3 is given with its conserved first and last residue. D genes are given only for firm matches. Clone size is given for some rows only: seen once, a few or many times, or a class if the clone is expanded.

DNA: TGTGCCAGCAGCGTAGGACAGGGACAATCCTACGAGCAGTACTTC
CDR3: CASSVGQGQSYEQYF
D: TRBD1
V: TRBV9
length: 15
J: TRBJ2-7
size: -

DNA: TGCAGCGTTGATTCTGGGGAGGGTCCCGGGGAGCTGTTTTTT
CDR3: CSVDSGEGPGELFF
D: TRBD2
V: TRBV29-1
length: 14
J: TRBJ2-2
size: -

DNA: TGCGCCAGCAGCCAAGTAGTCACCCAAGCAACTAATGAAAAACTGTTTTTT
CDR3: CASSQVVTQATNEKLFF
D: -
V: TRBV4-3
length: 17
J: TRBJ1-4
size: -

DNA: TGTGCCAGCAGCCGTGGACTAGCGGGGGGGCCAAACGGGGAGCTGTTTTTT
CDR3: CASSRGLAGGPNGELFF
D: TRBD2
V: TRBV7-2
length: 17
J: TRBJ2-2
size: -

DNA: TGTGCCAGCAGCGTAAACGGGGGCTACAATGAGCAGTTCTTC
CDR3: CASSVNGGYNEQFF
D: -
V: TRBV9
length: 14
J: TRBJ2-1
size: -

DNA: TGTGCCAGTAGTATAGCGCGGGGCCGTAATCAGCCCCAGCATTTT
CDR3: CASSIARGRNQPQHF
D: -
V: TRBV19
length: 15
J: TRBJ1-5
size: -

DNA: TGTGCCAGCAGACTGGGACTTTCCTCTGGAAACACCATATATTTT
CDR3: CASRLGLSSGNTIYF
D: -
V: TRBV25-1
length: 15
J: TRBJ1-3
size: -

DNA: TGTGCCAGCAGTGAGGTAGTCTGGGCAGGGCCCTATGGCTACACCTTC
CDR3: CASSEVVWAGPYGYTF
D: -
V: TRBV6-1
length: 16
J: TRBJ1-2
size: -

DNA: TGTGCCAGCAGTCGACTGACTAACACAGATACGCAGTATTTT
CDR3: CASSRLTNTDTQYF
D: -
V: TRBV6-5
length: 14
J: TRBJ2-3
size: -

DNA: TGTGCCAGCAGCCCCGTTGAGGACACTGAAGCTTTCTTT
CDR3: CASSPVEDTEAFF
D: -
V: TRBV5-4
length: 13
J: TRBJ1-1
size: few

DNA: TGTGCCAGTAGTATAGGCGAGGGTTTTCAGACCCAGTACTTC
CDR3: CASSIGEGFQTQYF
D: -
V: TRBV19
length: 14
J: TRBJ2-5
size: -

DNA: TGTGCCAGCTCCGAACAGGGGTTGACAGATACGCAGTATTTT
CDR3: CASSEQGLTDTQYF
D: TRBD1
V: TRBV6-4
length: 14
J: TRBJ2-3
size: -

DNA: TGTGCCAGCAGCCGCGGACAGGATTCACCCCTCCACTTT
CDR3: CASSRGQDSPLHF
D: TRBD1
V: TRBV7-9
length: 13
J: TRBJ1-6
size: -

DNA: TGTGCCAGCAGCGTTAGTGTGGTGAACACTGAAGCTTTCTTT
CDR3: CASSVSVVNTEAFF
D: -
V: TRBV9
length: 14
J: TRBJ1-1
size: -

DNA: TGTGCCAGCAGCTATGAAATGACAGGGAACACTGAAGCTTTCTTT
CDR3: CASSYEMTGNTEAFF
D: -
V: TRBV7-9
length: 15
J: TRBJ1-1
size: -

DNA: TGCAGCGTTGAGAGGAGACAGCTCCAAGAGACCCAGTACTTC
CDR3: CSVERRQLQETQYF
D: -
V: TRBV29-1
length: 14
J: TRBJ2-5
size: -

DNA: TGTGCCAGCTCACCAAAAAGGACAGGGACTCGAAACACCATATATTTT
CDR3: CASSPKRTGTRNTIYF
D: TRBD1
V: TRBV18
length: 16
J: TRBJ1-3
size: once

DNA: TGTGCCAGCAGCGTCGGGGATCGTCCCTACGAGCAGTACTTC
CDR3: CASSVGDRPYEQYF
D: -
V: TRBV9
length: 14
J: TRBJ2-7
size: -

DNA: TGTGCCAGCCAGGGGACCTCTAATGAAAAACTGTTTTTT
CDR3: CASQGTSNEKLFF
D: -
V: TRBV6-5
length: 13
J: TRBJ1-4
size: -

DNA: TGTGCCAGCAGCTGGGGGGGACTAGCGAACAATGAGCAGTTCTTC
CDR3: CASSWGGLANNEQFF
D: TRBD2
V: TRBV9
length: 15
J: TRBJ2-1
size: many

DNA: TGCGCCAGCAGCCAAGATTACAGAGCGGTGAAGAACATTCAGTACTTC
CDR3: CASSQDYRAVKNIQYF
D: -
V: TRBV4-3
length: 16
J: TRBJ2-4
size: -

DNA: TGTGCCAGCAGTTATCTGAATTCACCCCTCCACTTT
CDR3: CASSYLNSPLHF
D: -
V: TRBV6-6
length: 12
J: TRBJ1-6
size: -

DNA: TGTGCTAGCAGCTTATATTCCAGGGGAAGAGGGGATTCCGGGGAGCTGTTTTTT
CDR3: CASSLYSRGRGDSGELFF
D: -
V: TRBV7-7
length: 18
J: TRBJ2-2
size: -

DNA: TGCGCCAGCAGCTTGGAGGGGGATTTGTATGAGCAGTTCTTC
CDR3: CASSLEGDLYEQFF
D: -
V: TRBV5-1
length: 14
J: TRBJ2-1
size: few

DNA: TGTGCCAGCAGTGAAGCAGGGGGCCATCAGCCCCAGCATTTT
CDR3: CASSEAGGHQPQHF
D: TRBD1
V: TRBV2
length: 14
J: TRBJ1-5
size: -

DNA: TGTGCCAGCAGTGATCCGAGACGGGGTTTGGGCAATCAGCCCCAGCATTTT
CDR3: CASSDPRRGLGNQPQHF
D: -
V: TRBV2
length: 17
J: TRBJ1-5
size: -

DNA: TGTGCCAGCAGCCTCGGACAGCTACCATCCTACGAGCAGTACTTC
CDR3: CASSLGQLPSYEQYF
D: -
V: TRBV3-1/TRBV3-2
length: 15
J: TRBJ2-7
size: -

DNA: TGTGCCAGCAGTACCCGCCCTCCGGGATATGGCTACACCTTC
CDR3: CASSTRPPGYGYTF
D: -
V: TRBV6-2/TRBV6-3
length: 14
J: TRBJ1-2
size: few

DNA: TGTGCCACCAGGCCATGGGACAGGAACACCGGGGAGCTGTTTTTT
CDR3: CATRPWDRNTGELFF
D: TRBD1
V: TRBV5-8
length: 15
J: TRBJ2-2
size: -